The 9 T cell receptor beta chains in this list originate from one sample, sequenced in a study of blood T cells in healthy people across ages. Combining a sample-barcoded 5' primer with a J-beta primer mix, a second PCR ran for roughly 7 to 12 cycles. TCRdb re-analysed the 5' RACE reads in MiXCR, keeping a single row per CDR3 protein. The table includes roughly 800,000 distinct CDR3 sequences, nearly 60% detected once. The material sequenced was blood. The receptors stem from a man aged 25 to 40 in good health.

This clonotype appeared a few times. This chain joins TRBV27 and TRBJ2-1; 12 nucleotides align to TRBD2. The germline CDR1 and CDR2 sequences are MNHEY and SMNVEV (reference sequence). The CDR3 has 16 amino acids. V lost 7 bases and J lost 5; bases outside the gene matches: 9. CDR3 amino acids: CASTRGTSGLHNEQFF. In DNA form, the CDR3 reads TGTGCCAGCACCCGAGGGACTAGCGGGCTCCACAATGAGCAGTTCTTC.

The chain links TRBV7-9 to TRBJ1-2; possibly TRBD1 for D (6 bases). The V end lost 4 bases, the J end lost 4 bases, and 13 bases lay between the germline ends. Germline V lookup: CDR1 SEHNR, CDR2 FQNEAQ (reference sequence). The length of the CDR3 is 14 residues. The CDR3 coding sequence is TGTGCCAGCAGCTACCGGACAGCGCTCTATGGCTACACCTTC. Protein product: CASSYRTALYGYTF. The full variable domain, its missing parts supplied by reference TRBV7-9 and TRBJ1-2, is DTGVSQNPRHKITKRGQNVTFRCDPISEHNRLYWYRQTLGQGPEFLTYFQNEAQLEKSRLLSDRFSAERPKGSFSTLEIQRTEQGDSAMYLCASSYRTALYGYTFGSGTRLTVV.

The V and J genes are TRBV20-1 and TRBJ2-5, with 7 bases matching TRBD2. The J call may not be correct, given that the DNA end is closer to TRBJ2-7. The CDR3 runs 14 residues. Per germline, CDR1 DFQATT and CDR2 SNEGSKA (reference sequence). DNA of the CDR3: TGCAGTGCTAGAGGAGGGACTACGTCACGCGAGCAGTACTTC. Its translation: CSARGGTTSREQYF.

This clonotype was picked up many times. The rearrangement links TRBV7-2 to TRBJ2-7; D not resolved. The V end lost 5 bases, the J end lost 4 bases, and 9 bases lay between the germline ends. Per germline, CDR1 SGHTA and CDR2 FQGNSA. The CDR3 covers 12 residues. CDR3 sequence (DNA): TGTGCCAGCAGCGAGTACGGGTACGAGCAGTACTTC. Its translation is CASSEYGYEQYF.

In the case of this clonotype: A much more abundant neighbour one base away suggests this may be a read error. The genes are TRBV9 and TRBJ2-1; D is possibly TRBD2 (6 bases). The J call may be mistaken, given a closer DNA end match to TRBJ2-7. The germline CDR1 and CDR2 sequences are SGDLS and YYNGEE. This CDR3 contains 15 residues. In DNA, the CDR3 is TGTGCCAGCAGCGTGAGTAGCGGCTCCTACAATGAGCAGTACTTC. Protein: CASSVSSGSYNEQYF.

The chain is built from TRBV30 and TRBJ1-2; D is ambiguous. Germline lookup yields CDR1 GTSNPN and CDR2 SVGIG (reference sequence). Trimming removed 4 bases from V and 8 bases from J, with 11 bases in between. This CDR3 contains 11 residues. CDR3 sequence: CAWTETEGYTF. For the CDR3, the DNA is TGTGCCTGGACCGAGACGGAGGGCTACACCTTC. The full variable domain, in which reference TRBV30 and TRBJ1-2 provide the parts outside the CDR3, is SQTIHQWPATLVQPVGSPLSLECTVEGTSNPNLYWYRQAAGRGLQLLFYSVGIGQISSEVPQNLSASRPQDRQFILSSKKLLLSDSGFYLCAWTETEGYTFGSGTRLTVV.

The rearrangement links TRBV9 to TRBJ2-5; 8 bases agree with TRBD2. The CDR3 runs 16 residues. Germline CDR1 reads SGDLS; CDR2 reads YYNGEE. V shed 0 bases and J 1 base; nucleotides not matched to a gene: 5. The CDR3 DNA follows: TGTGCCAGCAGCGTAGCGAGCGGGGGTCCCCAAGAGACCCAGTACTTC. Translation gives CASSVASGGPQETQYF.

The CDR3 spells CASSGVTGGAIEKLFF. In DNA form, the CDR3 reads TGTGCCAGCAGCGGAGTAACAGGGGGAGCAATTGAAAAACTGTTTTTT. This chain uses TRBV7-9 with TRBJ1-4; 8 nucleotides line up with TRBD1. The CDR3 has 16 amino acids. Germline CDR1 SEHNR, CDR2 FQNEAQ (reference sequence). Unmatched junction bases numbered 12, after V lost 5 bases and J lost 7 bases.

In its sample, this clonotype was seen a few times. This chain connects TRBV6-5 to TRBJ2-7; TRBD2 is a possible D gene (6 bases). Deletions cut 3 bases from V and 2 bases from J, with 11 bases between. CDR3 length: 14 residues. Germline V gene lookup returns CDR1 MNHEY and CDR2 SVGAGI. CDR3 protein: CASSYGREPYEQYF. In DNA form, the CDR3 reads TGTGCCAGCAGTTATGGTCGGGAGCCCTACGAGCAGTACTTC.